Presented here are 10 T cell receptor beta chains from one specimen sequenced in a study of shared clonotypes between healthy human individuals. Some clones are missing from TCRdb's copy, which holds only in-frame ones; the method was immunoSEQ multiplex PCR. Among roughly 320,000 clones listed, around 86% were seen once. Sequenced: memory CD8+ T cells sorted from blood. Described subset: CD45RO+ cells pooled with CCR7-negative TemRA cells. These receptors originate from a man aged 18 to 29 in good health.

The chain has TRBV7-9 and TRBJ2-1; D is undetermined. Germline values: CDR1 SEHNR, CDR2 FQNEAQ (reference sequence). V lost 5 bases and J 8 bases, leaving 22 bases between the germline ends. The CDR3 is 16 residues long. The CDR3 sequence is CASSPPQGPALDEQFF. In DNA form, the CDR3 reads TGTGCCAGCAGCCCACCGCAAGGCCCAGCGTTGGATGAGCAGTTCTTC.

The rearrangement links TRBV9 to TRBJ2-5; 10 nucleotides line up with TRBD2. V shed 4 bases and J 3 bases; nucleotides not matched to a gene: 3. The CDR3 has 14 residues. Per germline, CDR1 SGDLS and CDR2 YYNGEE. CDR3 sequence: CASSIGLAEETQYF. CDR3 nucleotide sequence: TGTGCCAGCAGCATAGGACTAGCGGAAGAGACCCAGTACTTC. Full variable domain (outside the CDR3, taken from reference TRBV9 and TRBJ2-5): DSGVTQTPKHLITATGQRVTLRCSPRSGDLSVYWYQQSLDQGLQFLIQYYNGEERAKGNILERFSAQQFPDLHSELNLSSLELGDSALYFCASSIGLAEETQYFGPGTRLLVL.

The genes are TRBV9 and TRBJ2-1; D call uncertain. Looked up from germline, CDR1 is SGDLS and CDR2 is YYNGEE. Trimming stripped 4 bases from V and 0 bases from J, with 8 bases between. CDR3 size: 14 residues. The CDR3: CASSLGNSYNEQFF. Written as DNA, the CDR3 is TGTGCCAGCAGCCTGGGCAACTCCTACAATGAGCAGTTCTTC.

This clone was recorded once. This sequence joins TRBV7-9 and TRBJ2-1, with D perhaps TRBD1 (5 bases). V was trimmed by 4 bases and J by 8 bases, leaving 15 bases between them. The CDR3 consists of 14 residues. CDR1 and CDR2 from the germline V gene are SEHNR and FQNEAQ (reference sequence). The DNA for the CDR3 is TGTGCCAGCAGCTCCCAAGCACAGGTATATGAGCAGTTCTTC. This gives the protein CASSSQAQVYEQFF.

The chain uses TRBV5-4 and TRBJ2-3; D not certain. The CDR3 loop spans 16 amino acids. The V end was cut by 4 bases, the J end by 4 bases, with 19 bases between. Germline-derived CDR1 and CDR2 are SGHNT and YYREEE (reference sequence). Written as DNA, the CDR3 is TGTGCCAGCAGCCCCGATCCTGGCGGCTCCCCAGATACGCAGTATTTT. Translating it yields CASSPDPGGSPDTQYF.

J is TRBJ2-1 and V is TRBV13; D may be TRBD1 or TRBD2 (5 bases each). Germline V gene sequence: CDR1 PRHDT, CDR2 FYEKMQ (reference sequence). Trimming took 4 bases from V and 4 from J, leaving 17 bases between them. This CDR3 contains 16 residues. The chain's CDR3 is CASSSSSGPRYNEQFF. The CDR3 bases are TGTGCCAGCAGCTCCTCCTCGGGACCCCGTTACAATGAGCAGTTCTTC. The full variable domain, completed using reference TRBV13 and TRBJ2-1, is AAGVIQSPRHLIKEKRETATLKCYPIPRHDTVYWYQQGPGQDPQFLISFYEKMQSDKGSIPDRFSAQQFSDYHSELNMSSLELGDSALYFCASSSSSGPRYNEQFFGPGTRLTVL.

The chain uses TRBV11-2 and TRBJ2-7, with 8 nucleotides matching TRBD1. CDR1 is SGHAT and CDR2 is FQNNGV in the germline V gene. Losses at the gene ends were 2 bases for V and 7 bases for J; bases not matched to a gene: 4. CDR3 size: 13 residues. CDR3 residues: CASSLPDREEQYF. In nucleotides, the CDR3 is TGTGCCAGCAGCTTACCGGACAGGGAAGAGCAGTACTTC.

This clone was detected many times. The chain couples TRBV11-2 to TRBJ2-1; 8 positions agree with TRBD2. Germline V gene lookup returns CDR1 SGHAT and CDR2 FQNNGV. The CDR3 consists of 16 residues. Trimming took 5 bases from V and 4 from J; bases not matched to a gene: 10. This CDR3 reads CASSGSGSRMYNEQFF. DNA for the CDR3: TGTGCCAGCAGCGGGAGCGGGAGCCGTATGTACAATGAGCAGTTCTTC.

This clone was counted a few times. CDR3 region: CASSLGGGYRSPLHF. Written as DNA, the CDR3 is TGTGCCAGCAGTTTAGGAGGGGGATATCGTTCACCCCTCCACTTT. The chain combines TRBV28 with TRBJ1-6; D may be TRBD1 (6 bases). Trimming shortened V by 2 bases and J by 9 bases, and 14 bases separated the two germline ends. The CDR3 length is 15 residues. Germline lookup yields CDR1 MDHEN and CDR2 SYDVKM.

This sequence joins TRBV2 and TRBJ2-7; 9 bases line up with TRBD2. The germline V gene encodes CDR1 SNHLY and CDR2 FYNNEI. J gave up 1 base and V 8 bases, and 3 bases lay outside the gene matches. The CDR3 sequence is 13 residues long. The CDR3 loop reads CASGSGGSYEQYF. In nucleotides, the CDR3 is TGTGCCAGCGGGAGCGGGGGGTCCTACGAGCAGTACTTC.